One sample yielded the 20 T cell receptor beta chains listed below, sequenced in a study of T cell changes during pregnancy in multiple sclerosis. Method: immunoSEQ multiplex PCR; TCRdb's copy keeps in-frame clones and lacks some. The sample lists 38,000 or so clones, roughly 90% seen once, with over 10% in the top ten. Sequencing was performed on CD8+ T cells from peripheral blood mononuclear cells, taken in the first trimester of pregnancy. The receptors derive from a female donor with multiple sclerosis, enrolled in a pregnancy study.

The V and J genes are TRBV5-6 and TRBJ2-1; weak D call: TRBD2 (5 bases). This CDR3 contains 14 residues. Trimming pared 0 bases from V and 8 bases from J, leaving 12 bases between. Germline loops: CDR1 SGHDT, CDR2 YYEEEE. CDR3 sequence (DNA): TGTGCCAGCAGCTTGGCCCCGGGGTCGGATGAGCAGTTCTTC. Its protein product is CASSLAPGSDEQFF.

The chain employs TRBV27 and TRBJ1-1, with D possibly being TRBD1 (6 bases). V lost 5 bases and J lost 10, with 17 bases in between. Germline V gene data show CDR1 as MNHEY and CDR2 as SMNVEV (reference sequence). The CDR3 consists of 13 residues. The CDR3 DNA sequence: TGTGCCAGCAGTGCACAGGGAGAGGTTGTAGCTTTCTTT. Amino acid sequence: CASSAQGEVVAFF.

This chain links TRBV6-5 with TRBJ2-1, with 9 bases fitting TRBD2. Germline CDR1 reads MNHEY; CDR2 reads SVGAGI. The J segment lost 8 bases and the V segment lost 1 base, leaving 9 bases of the junction unmatched. This CDR3 contains 16 residues. CDR3 in DNA: TGTGCCAGCAGTTACTTGAGCGGGGGGCTTTTTTATGAGCAGTTCTTC. It translates to CASSYLSGGLFYEQFF.

The V and J genes are TRBV14 and TRBJ2-1; no clear D gene. With 0 bases removed from V and 4 bases from J, the gap between germline ends came to 16 bases. From germline, CDR1 is SGHDN and CDR2 FVKESK. The CDR3 length is 17 residues. CDR3 in DNA: TGTGCCAGCAGCCAAGATTTGCTGACTCCCCCATACAATGAGCAGTTCTTC. It is translated as CASSQDLLTPPYNEQFF. The variable domain in full, completed from reference TRBV14 and TRBJ2-1, reads EAGVTQFPSHSVIEKGQTVTLRCDPISGHDNLYWYRRVMGKEIKFLLHFVKESKQDESGMPNNRFLAERTGGTYSTLKVQPAELEDSGVYFCASSQDLLTPPYNEQFFGPGTRLTVL.

The J gene is TRBJ1-1, the V gene TRBV27; D not resolved. Germline V CDR1 and CDR2: MNHEY, SMNVEV (reference sequence). This CDR3 region has 13 residues. Trimming cost V 4 bases and J 3 bases, with 9 bases left between them. CDR3 DNA sequence: TGTGCCAGCAGTTCTGGCTCATACACTGAAGCTTTCTTT. It is translated as CASSSGSYTEAFF.

This chain uses TRBV10-3 with TRBJ1-4; 8 positions match TRBD1. Trimming cost V 0 bases and J 6 bases; bases outside gene matches: 9. The CDR3 spans 17 residues. Looked up from germline, CDR1 is ENHRY and CDR2 is SYGVKD. The CDR3 coding sequence is TGTGCCATCAGTGAGTCGATGTCGGACAGGGCCGATGAAAAACTGTTTTTT. This encodes CAISESMSDRADEKLFF.

This clone was counted between two and nine times. The chain employs TRBV9 and TRBJ1-5; D is perhaps TRBD1 (6 bases). There are 14 residues in the CDR3. V was trimmed by 4 bases and J by 6 bases, leaving 14 bases between them. The germline V gene has CDR1 SGDLS and CDR2 YYNGEE. CDR3 residues: CASSPNRVGQPQHF. The CDR3 nucleotides are TGTGCCAGCAGCCCCAACAGGGTTGGTCAGCCCCAGCATTTT.

V gene TRBV5-4 combines with J gene TRBJ2-1; D gene ambiguous. This CDR3 region has 18 residues. CDR1 and CDR2 from the germline V gene are SGHNT and YYREEE (reference sequence). The ends were cut back, 0 bases at V and 2 bases at J, with 18 bases in the middle. CDR3 in DNA: TGTGCCAGCAGCTTGGTATATGGGCCCCATAGGCCCTACAATGAGCAGTTCTTC. Protein product: CASSLVYGPHRPYNEQFF.

V gene TRBV11-1 combines with J gene TRBJ2-1; 11 bases are a match to TRBD2. J was trimmed by 6 bases and V by 6 bases; bases with no gene match: 7. This CDR3 has 15 residues. Germline V CDR1 and CDR2: SGHAT, FQDESV (reference sequence). CDR3 protein: CASRVTSGGLNEQFF. The CDR3 DNA reads TGTGCCAGCAGGGTCACTAGCGGGGGTCTCAATGAGCAGTTCTTC.

The chain uses TRBV5-6 and TRBJ2-7; 11 positions match TRBD1. Germline values: CDR1 SGHDT, CDR2 YYEEEE. The CDR3 runs 14 residues. The ends lost 4 bases at V and 5 bases at J; junction bases unmatched: 5. The CDR3 DNA sequence: TGTGCCAGCAGCGGGGGGGGACAGGGGGACGAGCAGTACTTC. Protein sequence: CASSGGGQGDEQYF.

The chain employs TRBV11-2 and TRBJ2-5; TRBD1 matches at 8 bases. Unmatched junction bases numbered 11, after V lost 6 bases and J lost 5 bases. The CDR3 has 15 residues. The germline V gene has CDR1 SGHAT and CDR2 FQNNGV. CDR3 sequence: CASSRTGGIAETQYF. The CDR3 bases are TGTGCCAGCAGTCGTACAGGGGGGATTGCCGAGACCCAGTACTTC.

The chain carries TRBV30 and TRBJ2-1; a possible D gene is TRBD1 (7 bases). This CDR3 spans 13 amino acids. Germline V gives CDR1 GTSNPN, CDR2 SVGIG (reference sequence). Trimming removed 7 bases at V and 8 bases at J, with 18 bases between. The CDR3 nucleotides read TGTGCCTCGTACAGGGGAGGAATCGATGAGCAGTTCTTC. This sequence encodes CASYRGGIDEQFF.

V usage is TRBV19 and J usage is TRBJ1-1, with D unclear. Trimming cost V 0 bases and J 6 bases, with 5 bases left between them. CDR1 LNHDA and CDR2 SQIVND come from the germline V gene (reference sequence). CDR3 size: 12 residues. CDR3: CASSIERAEAFF. The CDR3 DNA is TGTGCCAGTAGTATAGAGAGGGCTGAAGCTTTCTTT.

The gene calls are TRBV7-6 and TRBJ2-1, with no clear D. The CDR3 has 14 residues. The germline V gene encodes CDR1 SGHVS and CDR2 FNYEAQ. Trimming cost V 1 base and J 0 bases, with 4 bases left between them. CDR3 nucleotide sequence: TGTGCCAGCAGCTTAGGGGCCTCCTACAATGAGCAGTTCTTC. The encoded protein is CASSLGASYNEQFF.

The chain links TRBV5-1 to TRBJ2-3; the match to TRBD2 covers 12 bases. Germline CDR1 and CDR2: SGHRS and YFSETQ. The trim removed 3 bases at V and 2 bases at J, leaving 4 bases unmatched. The CDR3 contains 16 residues. The CDR3 loop is CASSYTSGGLTDTQYF. The CDR3 DNA follows: TGCGCCAGCAGCTACACTAGCGGGGGGCTCACAGATACGCAGTATTTT.

The chain uses TRBV5-1 and TRBJ2-1, with D maybe TRBD1 (5 bases). Germline V gives CDR1 SGHRS, CDR2 YFSETQ. V lost 2 bases to trimming and J lost 5 bases, with 14 bases between them. This CDR3 comprises 15 residues. The CDR3 region is CASSFAQGSNNEQFF. In nucleotides, the CDR3 is TGCGCCAGCAGCTTTGCGCAGGGATCGAACAATGAGCAGTTCTTC.

The chain links TRBV6-5 to TRBJ2-5; TRBD2 is a possible D gene (5 bases). CDR3 length: 13 residues. Germline CDR1 and CDR2: MNHEY and SVGAGI. Trimming stripped 6 bases from V and 3 bases from J, with 11 bases between. The CDR3 sequence: CASSRGGKETQYF. CDR3 coding DNA: TGTGCCAGCAGCAGAGGAGGCAAAGAGACCCAGTACTTC.

The chain carries TRBV27 and TRBJ2-3, with no clear D. There are 13 residues in the CDR3. The germline CDR1 and CDR2 sequences are MNHEY and SMNVEV (reference sequence). V was trimmed by 3 bases and J by 6 bases, leaving 10 bases between them. The CDR3 spells CASSFLTVDTQYF. The DNA for the CDR3 is TGTGCCAGCAGTTTTCTTACGGTGGATACGCAGTATTTT.

This chain links TRBV5-1 with TRBJ2-5; a possible D gene is TRBD2 (6 bases). Trimming cost V 3 bases and J 3 bases, with 12 bases left between them. Germline V gene sequence: CDR1 SGHRS, CDR2 YFSETQ. The CDR3 totals 14 residues. The DNA of the CDR3 is TGCGCCAGCAGCTCCTTCGGGACTGAAGAGACCCAGTACTTC. It translates to CASSSFGTEETQYF.

This sequence joins TRBV2 and TRBJ1-1; maybe TRBD1 (5 bases). Germline values: CDR1 SNHLY, CDR2 FYNNEI. The CDR3 totals 13 residues. V was shortened by 2 bases and J by 3 bases, with 7 bases between the two germline ends. The CDR3 is CASSESGYTEAFF. The CDR3 coding sequence is TGTGCCAGCAGTGAATCAGGGTACACTGAAGCTTTCTTT. The whole variable domain, filled in from reference TRBV2 and TRBJ1-1, reads EPEVTQTPSHQVTQMGQEVILRCVPISNHLYFYWYRQILGQKVEFLVSFYNNEISEKSEIFDDQFSVERPDGSNFTLKIRSTKLEDSAMYFCASSESGYTEAFFGQGTRLTVV.